This T cell receptor (beta chain) was observed in a study of blood T cell repertoires in COVID-19. Looked up from germline, CDR1 is SGHRS and CDR2 is YFSETQ. Deletions cut 4 bases from V and 4 bases from J, with 6 bases between. CDR3 size: 11 residues. The repertoire was sequenced with immunoSEQ multiplex PCR; TCRdb's copy has only in-frame clones and lacks some. The data contain approximately 210,000 clones, roughly 84% of them singletons. Sequencing used peripheral blood. The V gene is TRBV5-1, the J gene TRBJ2-7; unclear D gene. This TCR derives from a middle-aged woman who had recovered from COVID-19. CDR3 DNA: TGCGCCAGCAGCCCTTTATACGAGCAGTACTTC. Translation: CASSPLYEQYF.